The 18 T cell receptor beta chains below were found in one sample sequenced in a study of identical twins. TCRdb reanalysed the 5' RACE reads using MiXCR and keeps one entry per CDR3 protein. The sample holds fewer than 650,000 distinct CDR3 sequences, approximately 9.6% seen once. The same sample was also studied in work on yellow fever vaccine responses in identical twins.

Sequenced input: PBMCs. Receptor source: a woman aged 18-29 years in good health.

The CDR3 DNA follows: TGTGCCAGCAGCCAAGCGTGGACAGGGTACTACGAGCAGTACTTC. This translates into CASSQAWTGYYEQYF. V and J are TRBV3-1 and TRBJ2-7; 8 bases fit TRBD1. The CDR3 totals 15 residues. Germline V CDR1 and CDR2: LGHDT, YNNKEL (reference sequence). The ends lost 1 base at V and 3 bases at J; junction bases unmatched: 5.

This clonotype was seen a few times. This chain joins TRBV4-3 and TRBJ2-1; 10 bases agree with TRBD2. CDR3 length: 18 amino acids. CDR1 LGHNA and CDR2 YSLEER come from the germline V gene. J was trimmed by 8 bases and V by 0 bases; bases with no gene match: 13. Here the CDR3 reads CASSQDFGRLAGADEQFF. In DNA, the CDR3 is TGCGCCAGCAGCCAAGATTTCGGCCGGCTAGCGGGAGCGGATGAGCAGTTCTTC.

In its sample, this clonotype was seen a few times. The gene calls are TRBV7-2 and TRBJ2-5, with D perhaps TRBD2 (5 bases). CDR1 and CDR2 from the germline V gene are SGHTA and FQGNSA. The CDR3 covers 14 residues. V was shortened by 2 bases and J by 4 bases, with 11 bases between the two germline ends. DNA for the CDR3: TGTGCCAGCAGCTTACACGGACTCGGAGAGACCCAGTACTTC. Translating gives CASSLHGLGETQYF.

There are many counts of this clonotype. The rearrangement uses TRBV7-9 and TRBJ2-2; D is possibly TRBD1 (6 bases). V gave up 10 bases and J gave up 1 base, with 10 bases separating them. Germline CDR1 and CDR2: SEHNR and FQNEAQ (reference sequence). The CDR3 sequence is 13 residues long. CDR3 in DNA: TGTGCCATTGAACAGGGGAACACCGGGGAGCTGTTTTTT. As protein: CAIEQGNTGELFF.

The CDR3 region has the DNA TGTGCCAGCAGCCTTTACCGGGAGACCCAGTACTTC. Translation: CASSLYRETQYF. This chain uses TRBV7-2 with TRBJ2-5, with D uncertain. From germline, CDR1 is SGHTA and CDR2 FQGNSA. The CDR3 covers 12 residues. V was trimmed by 5 bases and J by 5 bases, leaving 9 bases between them.

At least ten counts were recorded for this clonotype. The V and J genes are TRBV4-2 and TRBJ2-1; D may be TRBD2 (6 bases). Germline CDR1 and CDR2: LGHNA and YNFKEQ. The CDR3 runs 17 residues. The ends were cut back, 0 bases at V and 6 bases at J, with 18 bases in the middle. The CDR3 protein is CASSQEIWTGVFNEQFF. CDR3 bases: TGTGCCAGCAGCCAAGAGATCTGGACGGGAGTTTTCAATGAGCAGTTCTTC.

The table lists this clonotype with many counts. V is TRBV4-3 and J is TRBJ2-1; possibly TRBD1 or TRBD2 for D (5 bases each). CDR3 length: 16 residues. The germline V and J ends were trimmed by 0 bases and 2 bases, with 11 bases remaining between them. In germline, CDR1 is LGHNA, CDR2 YSLEER. The CDR3 nucleotides are TGCGCCAGCAGCCAAGATCTGAGGGACCCCTACAATGAGCAGTTCTTC. This sequence encodes CASSQDLRDPYNEQFF.

In this sample, this clonotype turned up a few times. V gene TRBV6-1 combines with J gene TRBJ1-1; unclear D gene. V lost 1 base, J lost 4 bases, and 7 bases lay in between. CDR1 is MNHNS, CDR2 SASEGT, per germline. This CDR3 is built from 13 residues. The CDR3 region is CASSEDPGTEAFF. The CDR3 DNA reads TGTGCCAGCAGTGAAGACCCAGGCACTGAAGCTTTCTTT.

This clonotype has a count of ten or more. The chain is built from TRBV7-9 and TRBJ1-4, with a possible D match to TRBD1 (5 bases). V lost 6 bases and J 7 bases, leaving 9 bases between the germline ends. The CDR3 is 12 amino acids. Germline CDR1 is SEHNR and CDR2 is FQNEAQ (reference sequence). This chain's CDR3 is CASRGGVEKLFF. The CDR3 coding sequence is TGTGCCAGCAGGGGAGGGGTTGAAAAACTGTTTTTT. Supplemented by reference TRBV7-9 and TRBJ1-4, the full variable domain reads DTGVSQNPRHKITKRGQNVTFRCDPISEHNRLYWYRQTLGQGPEFLTYFQNEAQLEKSRLLSDRFSAERPKGSFSTLEIQRTEQGDSAMYLCASRGGVEKLFFGSGTQLSVL.

The genes are TRBV10-3 and TRBJ2-7; D possibly corresponds to TRBD2 (5 bases). From germline, CDR1 is ENHRY and CDR2 SYGVKD. Trimming took 0 bases from V and 2 from J, leaving 8 bases between them. The CDR3 has 14 residues. This CDR3 is CAISESAGAYEQYF. CDR3 DNA: TGTGCCATCAGTGAGTCGGCCGGGGCCTACGAGCAGTACTTC.

This clonotype was observed a few times. The V and J genes are TRBV28 and TRBJ2-4; no clear D. Germline values: CDR1 MDHEN, CDR2 SYDVKM. The CDR3 is 16 amino acids. V was clipped by 4 bases and J by 0 bases, with 13 bases between them. CDR3 residues: CASSSPTQLAKNIQYF. CDR3 DNA sequence: TGTGCCAGCAGTTCCCCAACTCAATTAGCCAAAAACATTCAGTACTTC.

The sample holds a few counts of this clonotype. The chain is built from TRBV20-1 and TRBJ2-1, with 7 nucleotides matching TRBD2. The CDR3 runs 13 residues. CDR1 and CDR2 (germline): DFQATT, SNEGSKA (reference sequence). After removal of 5 bases from V and 3 bases from J, the junction contained 4 bases not matched to a gene. In DNA, the CDR3 is TGCAGTGCTGAACTAGCGAACTACAATGAGCAGTTCTTC. Amino acid sequence: CSAELANYNEQFF.

This clonotype was recorded at least ten times. The V call is TRBV30, the J call TRBJ2-7, with 7 bases identical to TRBD1. This CDR3 contains 13 residues. Germline V lookup: CDR1 GTSNPN, CDR2 SVGIG (reference sequence). Trimming took 0 bases from V and 2 from J; bases not matched to a gene: 1. The CDR3 sequence is CAWSVGQAYEQYF. For the CDR3, the DNA is TGTGCCTGGAGTGTTGGACAGGCCTACGAGCAGTACTTC.

The J gene is TRBJ2-7, the V gene TRBV7-2, with a tentative D call TRBD2 (6 bases). The V and J ends lost 4 bases and 0 bases respectively, with 13 bases between them. Germline V lookup: CDR1 SGHTA, CDR2 FQGNSA. This CDR3 is built from 15 residues. The chain's CDR3 is CASSSPQRASYEQYF. The CDR3 DNA reads TGTGCCAGCAGCTCTCCCCAGCGGGCCTCCTACGAGCAGTACTTC. The variable domain in full, with the rest retrieved from reference TRBV7-2 and TRBJ2-7, is GAGVSQSPSNKVTEKGKDVELRCDPISGHTALYWYRQSLGQGLEFLIYFQGNSAPDKSGLPSDRFSAERTGGSVSTLTIQRTQQEDSAVYLCASSSPQRASYEQYFGPGTRLTVT.

This rearrangement joins TRBV24-1 to TRBJ2-5, with 11 bases identical to TRBD1. From germline, CDR1 is KGHDR and CDR2 SFDVKD. The CDR3 is 18 residues long. The V and J ends lost 4 bases and 9 bases, in that order; junction bases with no gene match: 18. The chain's CDR3 is CATSDKPYGQGAQDAQYF. CDR3 coding DNA: TGTGCCACCAGTGACAAACCCTATGGACAGGGGGCACAAGATGCCCAGTACTTC.

This clonotype was observed at least ten times. V gene TRBV5-1 combines with J gene TRBJ2-1; 9 bases line up with TRBD2. The V and J ends lost 4 bases and 4 bases, in that order; junction bases with no gene match: 6. This CDR3 contains 15 residues. From germline, CDR1 is SGHRS and CDR2 YFSETQ. CDR3 region: CASSLGLAGYNEQFF. The CDR3, as DNA: TGCGCCAGCAGCCTGGGACTAGCTGGTTACAATGAGCAGTTCTTC.

This clonotype was counted many times. The J gene is TRBJ2-1, the V gene TRBV20-1, with TRBD2 as a possible D gene (7 bases). CDR3 size: 15 residues. Germline V gene sequence: CDR1 DFQATT, CDR2 SNEGSKA (reference sequence). V was cut by 3 bases and J by 3 bases, with 15 bases left in between. The DNA of the CDR3 is TGCAGTGCTAGTGAAAGGGGGGGGCACTACAATGAGCAGTTCTTC. The encoded protein is CSASERGGHYNEQFF.

This clonotype was observed a handful of times. The chain is built from TRBV12-3 or TRBV12-4 and TRBJ2-7; D tentatively fits TRBD1 or TRBD2 (5 bases each). The CDR3 length is 12 residues. V shed 8 bases and J shed 6 bases, with 14 bases lying between them. CDR3 sequence: CASGTLGGEQYF. In DNA, the CDR3 is TGTGCCAGCGGGACCCTCGGCGGCGAGCAGTACTTC.